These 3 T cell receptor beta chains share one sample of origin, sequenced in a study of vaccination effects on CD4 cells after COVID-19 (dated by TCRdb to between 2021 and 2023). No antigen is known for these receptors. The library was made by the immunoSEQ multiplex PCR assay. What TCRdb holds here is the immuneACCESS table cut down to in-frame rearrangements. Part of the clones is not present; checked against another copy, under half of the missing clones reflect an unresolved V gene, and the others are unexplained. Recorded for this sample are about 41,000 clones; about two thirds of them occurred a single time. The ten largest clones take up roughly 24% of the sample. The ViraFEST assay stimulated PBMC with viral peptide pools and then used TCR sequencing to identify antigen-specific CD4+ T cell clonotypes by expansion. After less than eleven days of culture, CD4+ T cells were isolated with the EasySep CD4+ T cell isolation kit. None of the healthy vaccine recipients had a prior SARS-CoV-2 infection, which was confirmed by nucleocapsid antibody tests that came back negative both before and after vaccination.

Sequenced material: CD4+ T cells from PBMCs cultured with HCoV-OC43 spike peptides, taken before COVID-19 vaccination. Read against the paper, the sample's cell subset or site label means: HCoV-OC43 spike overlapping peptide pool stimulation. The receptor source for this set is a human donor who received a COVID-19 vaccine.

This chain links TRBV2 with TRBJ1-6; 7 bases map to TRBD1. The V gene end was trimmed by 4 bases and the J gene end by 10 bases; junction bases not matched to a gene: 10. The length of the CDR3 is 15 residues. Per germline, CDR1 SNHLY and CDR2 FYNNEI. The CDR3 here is CASSAYSRGQSPLHF. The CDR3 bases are TGTGCCAGCAGTGCGTATTCTAGGGGGCAGTCACCCCTCCACTTT.

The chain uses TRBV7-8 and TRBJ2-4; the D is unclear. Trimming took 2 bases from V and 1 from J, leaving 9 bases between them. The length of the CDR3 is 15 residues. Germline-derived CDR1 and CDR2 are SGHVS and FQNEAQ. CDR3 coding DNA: TGTGCCAGCAGCTTACTCCTGGGGGCCAAAAACATTCAGTACTTC. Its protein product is CASSLLLGAKNIQYF.

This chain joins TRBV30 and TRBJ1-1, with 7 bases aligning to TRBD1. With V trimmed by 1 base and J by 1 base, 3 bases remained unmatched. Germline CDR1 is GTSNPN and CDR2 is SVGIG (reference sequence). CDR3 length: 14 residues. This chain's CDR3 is CAWSAGTANTEAFF. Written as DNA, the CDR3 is TGTGCCTGGAGTGCAGGGACAGCGAACACTGAAGCTTTCTTT.